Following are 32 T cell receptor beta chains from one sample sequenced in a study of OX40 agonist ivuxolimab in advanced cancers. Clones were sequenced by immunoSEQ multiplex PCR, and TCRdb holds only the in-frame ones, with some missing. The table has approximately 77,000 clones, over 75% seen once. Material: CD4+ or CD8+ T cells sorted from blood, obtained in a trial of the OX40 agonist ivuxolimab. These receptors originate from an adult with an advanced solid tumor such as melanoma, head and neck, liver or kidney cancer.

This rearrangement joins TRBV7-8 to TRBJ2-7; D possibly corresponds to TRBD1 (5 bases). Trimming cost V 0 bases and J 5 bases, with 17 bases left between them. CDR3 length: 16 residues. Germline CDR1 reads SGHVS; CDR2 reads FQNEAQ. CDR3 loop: CASSLAPGNLPNEQYF. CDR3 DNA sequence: TGTGCCAGCAGCTTAGCGCCAGGGAACCTTCCGAACGAGCAGTACTTC.

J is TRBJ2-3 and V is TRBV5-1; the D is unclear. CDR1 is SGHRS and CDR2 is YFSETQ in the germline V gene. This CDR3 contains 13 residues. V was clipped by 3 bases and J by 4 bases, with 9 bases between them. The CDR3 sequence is CASSSPPADTQYF. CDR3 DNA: TGCGCCAGCAGCTCCCCCCCGGCAGATACGCAGTATTTT.

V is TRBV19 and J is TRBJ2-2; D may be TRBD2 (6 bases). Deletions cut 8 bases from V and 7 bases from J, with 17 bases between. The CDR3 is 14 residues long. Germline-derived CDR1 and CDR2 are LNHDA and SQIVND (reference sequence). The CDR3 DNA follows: TGTGCCAGTTGCCAGGACATGGGGGGCGGGGAGCTGTTTTTT. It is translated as CASCQDMGGGELFF.

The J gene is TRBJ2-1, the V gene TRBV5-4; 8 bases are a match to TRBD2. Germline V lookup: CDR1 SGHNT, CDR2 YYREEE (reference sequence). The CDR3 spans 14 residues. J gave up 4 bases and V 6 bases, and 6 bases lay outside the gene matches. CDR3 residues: CASNDLAGYNEQFF. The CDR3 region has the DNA TGTGCCAGCAATGATCTAGCGGGTTACAATGAGCAGTTCTTC.

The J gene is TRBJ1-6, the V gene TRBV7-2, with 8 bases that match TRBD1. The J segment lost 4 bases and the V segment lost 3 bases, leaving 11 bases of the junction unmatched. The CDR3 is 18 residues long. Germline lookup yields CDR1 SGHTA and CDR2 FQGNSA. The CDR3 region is CASSFDLGQVNYNSPLHF. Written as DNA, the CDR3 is TGTGCCAGCAGCTTTGACTTGGGACAGGTTAATTATAATTCACCCCTCCACTTT.

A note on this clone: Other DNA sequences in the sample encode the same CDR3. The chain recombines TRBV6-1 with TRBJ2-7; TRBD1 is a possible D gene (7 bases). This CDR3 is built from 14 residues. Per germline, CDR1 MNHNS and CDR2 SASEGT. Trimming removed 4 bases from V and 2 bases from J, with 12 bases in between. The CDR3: CASSGQGGPYEQYF. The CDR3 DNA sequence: TGTGCCAGCAGTGGTCAGGGGGGACCCTACGAGCAGTACTTC.

The DNA of the CDR3 is TGTGCCAGTATCCGGGACAGGAACACTGAAGCTTTCTTT. Its protein is CASIRDRNTEAFF. The chain links TRBV18 to TRBJ1-1; 7 bases are shared with TRBD1. CDR3 size: 13 residues. Germline V gives CDR1 KGHSH, CDR2 LQKENI. V dropped 9 bases and J dropped 1; count of bases not matched to a gene: 5.

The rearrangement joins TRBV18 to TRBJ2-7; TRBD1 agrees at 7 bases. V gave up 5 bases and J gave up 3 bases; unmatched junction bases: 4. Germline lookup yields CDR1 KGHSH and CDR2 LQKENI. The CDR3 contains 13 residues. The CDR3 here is CASSEGADYEQYF. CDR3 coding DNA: TGTGCCAGCTCAGAGGGGGCTGACTACGAGCAGTACTTC. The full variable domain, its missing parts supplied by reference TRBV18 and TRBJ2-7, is NAGVMQNPRHLVRRRGQEARLRCSPMKGHSHVYWYRQLPEEGLKFMVYLQKENIIDESGMPKERFSAEFPKEGPSILRIQQVVRGDSAAYFCASSEGADYEQYFGPGTRLTVT.

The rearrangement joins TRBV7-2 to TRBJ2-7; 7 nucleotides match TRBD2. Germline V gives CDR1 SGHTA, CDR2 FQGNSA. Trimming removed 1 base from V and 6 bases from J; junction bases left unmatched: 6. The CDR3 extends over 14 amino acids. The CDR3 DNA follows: TGTGCCAGCAGCTTAGTCGGCGGGAGCGCCGAGCAGTACTTC. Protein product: CASSLVGGSAEQYF. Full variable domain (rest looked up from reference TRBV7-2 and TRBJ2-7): GAGVSQSPSNKVTEKGKDVELRCDPISGHTALYWYRQSLGQGLEFLIYFQGNSAPDKSGLPSDRFSAERTGGSVSTLTIQRTQQEDSAVYLCASSLVGGSAEQYFGPGTRLTVT.

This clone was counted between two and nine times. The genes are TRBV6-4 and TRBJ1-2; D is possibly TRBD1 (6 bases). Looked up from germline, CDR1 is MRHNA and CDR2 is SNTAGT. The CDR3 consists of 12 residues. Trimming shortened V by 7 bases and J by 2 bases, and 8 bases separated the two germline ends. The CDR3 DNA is TGTGCCAGCATTAGGGGGAACTATGGCTACACCTTC. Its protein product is CASIRGNYGYTF.

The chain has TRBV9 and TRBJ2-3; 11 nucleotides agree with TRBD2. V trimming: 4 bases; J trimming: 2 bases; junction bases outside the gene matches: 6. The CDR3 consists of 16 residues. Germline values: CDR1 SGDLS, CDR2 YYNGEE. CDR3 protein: CASSQTSGGHTDTQYF. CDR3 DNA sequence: TGTGCCAGCAGCCAAACTAGCGGGGGCCACACAGATACGCAGTATTTT.

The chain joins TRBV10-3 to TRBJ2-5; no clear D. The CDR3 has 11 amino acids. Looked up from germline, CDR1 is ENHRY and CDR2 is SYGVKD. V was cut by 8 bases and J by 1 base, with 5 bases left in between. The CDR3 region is CAIASQETQYF. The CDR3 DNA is TGTGCCATCGCCTCCCAAGAGACCCAGTACTTC.

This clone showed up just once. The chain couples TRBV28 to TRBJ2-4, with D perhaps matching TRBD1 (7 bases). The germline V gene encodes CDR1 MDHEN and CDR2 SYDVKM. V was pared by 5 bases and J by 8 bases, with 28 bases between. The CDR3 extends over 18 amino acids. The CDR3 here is CASSLRRDSAGSGDIQYF. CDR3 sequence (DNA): TGTGCCAGCAGTCTAAGGAGGGACAGTGCCGGCTCGGGAGACATTCAGTACTTC.

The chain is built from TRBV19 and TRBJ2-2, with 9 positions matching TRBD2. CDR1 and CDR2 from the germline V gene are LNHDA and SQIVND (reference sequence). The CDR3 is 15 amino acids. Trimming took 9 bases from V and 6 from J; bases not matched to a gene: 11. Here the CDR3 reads CASLHAGGPAGELFF. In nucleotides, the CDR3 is TGTGCCAGCCTGCACGCGGGAGGGCCAGCCGGGGAGCTGTTTTTT.

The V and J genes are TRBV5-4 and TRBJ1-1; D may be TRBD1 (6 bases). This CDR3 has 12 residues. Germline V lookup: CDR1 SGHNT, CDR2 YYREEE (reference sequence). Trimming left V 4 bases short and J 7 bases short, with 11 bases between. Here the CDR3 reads CASSGRGGEAFF. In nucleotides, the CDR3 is TGTGCCAGCAGCGGCAGGGGCGGTGAAGCTTTCTTT.

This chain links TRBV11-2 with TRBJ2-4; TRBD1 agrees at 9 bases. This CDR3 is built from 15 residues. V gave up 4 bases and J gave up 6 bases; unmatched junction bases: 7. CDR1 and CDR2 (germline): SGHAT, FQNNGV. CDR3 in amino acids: CASSYTGGAGNIQYF. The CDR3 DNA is TGTGCCAGCAGCTACACAGGGGGCGCGGGAAACATTCAGTACTTC.

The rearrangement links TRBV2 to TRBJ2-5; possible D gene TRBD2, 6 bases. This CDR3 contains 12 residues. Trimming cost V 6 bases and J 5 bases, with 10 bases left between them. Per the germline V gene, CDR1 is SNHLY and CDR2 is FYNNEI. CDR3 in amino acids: CASRSGLETQYF. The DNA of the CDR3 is TGTGCCAGCAGGTCGGGACTGGAGACCCAGTACTTC.

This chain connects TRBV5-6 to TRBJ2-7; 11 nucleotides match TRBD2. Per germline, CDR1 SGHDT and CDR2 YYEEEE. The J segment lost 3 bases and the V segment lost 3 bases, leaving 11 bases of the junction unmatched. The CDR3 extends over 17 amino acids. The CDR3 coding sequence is TGTGCCAGCAGCTCTTTAGAGGGACTAGCGGAGGTCTACGAGCAGTACTTC. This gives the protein CASSSLEGLAEVYEQYF.

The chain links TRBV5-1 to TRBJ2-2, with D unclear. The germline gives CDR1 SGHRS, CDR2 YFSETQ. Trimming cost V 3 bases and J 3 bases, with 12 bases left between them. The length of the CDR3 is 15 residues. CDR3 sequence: CASSSYSLDTGELFF. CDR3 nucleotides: TGCGCCAGCAGCTCTTATAGTCTAGACACCGGGGAGCTGTTTTTT.

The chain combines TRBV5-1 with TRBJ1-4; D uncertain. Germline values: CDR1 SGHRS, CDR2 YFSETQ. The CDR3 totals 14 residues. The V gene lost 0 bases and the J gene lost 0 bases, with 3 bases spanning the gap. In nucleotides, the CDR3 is TGCGCCAGCAGCTTGGTCCCAACTAATGAAAAACTGTTTTTT. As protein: CASSLVPTNEKLFF.

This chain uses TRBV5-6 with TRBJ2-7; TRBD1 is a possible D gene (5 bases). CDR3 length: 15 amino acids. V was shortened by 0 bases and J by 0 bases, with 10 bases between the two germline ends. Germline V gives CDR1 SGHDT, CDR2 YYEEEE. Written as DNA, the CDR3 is TGTGCCAGCAGCTTGGCCAGGGCCAGCTCCTACGAGCAGTACTTC. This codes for CASSLARASSYEQYF.

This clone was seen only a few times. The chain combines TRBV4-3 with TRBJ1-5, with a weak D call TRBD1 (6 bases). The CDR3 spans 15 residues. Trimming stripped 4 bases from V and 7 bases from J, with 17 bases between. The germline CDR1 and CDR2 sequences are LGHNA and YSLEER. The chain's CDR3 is CASSPRRGGSQPQHF. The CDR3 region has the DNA TGCGCCAGCAGCCCTAGAAGGGGGGGAAGCCAGCCCCAGCATTTT.

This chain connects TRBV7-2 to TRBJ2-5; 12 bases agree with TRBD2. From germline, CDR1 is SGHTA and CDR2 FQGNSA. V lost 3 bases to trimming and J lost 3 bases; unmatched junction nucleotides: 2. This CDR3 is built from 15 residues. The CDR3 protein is CASSLTSGREETQYF. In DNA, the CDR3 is TGTGCCAGCAGCTTGACTAGCGGGAGAGAAGAGACCCAGTACTTC.

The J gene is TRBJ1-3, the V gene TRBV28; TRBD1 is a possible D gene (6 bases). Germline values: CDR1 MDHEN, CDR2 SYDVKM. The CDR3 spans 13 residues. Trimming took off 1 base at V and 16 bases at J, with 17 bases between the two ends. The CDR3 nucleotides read TGTGCCAGCAGTTTATACGGAGGGACATACCCGTATTTT. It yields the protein CASSLYGGTYPYF.

The CDR3 protein is CASSFGTITDTQYF. CDR3 nucleotides: TGTGCCAGCAGCTTCGGGACTATCACAGATACGCAGTATTTT. The V gene is TRBV5-4, the J gene TRBJ2-3; 7 bases match TRBD2. The germline CDR1 and CDR2 sequences are SGHNT and YYREEE (reference sequence). The CDR3 consists of 14 residues. Losses at the gene ends were 2 bases for V and 2 bases for J; bases not matched to a gene: 2.

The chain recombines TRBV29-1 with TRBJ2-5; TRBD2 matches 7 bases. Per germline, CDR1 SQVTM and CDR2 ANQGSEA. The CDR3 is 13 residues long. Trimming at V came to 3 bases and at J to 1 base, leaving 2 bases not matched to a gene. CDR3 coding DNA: TGCAGCGTTGATAGCGGGTTCCAAGAGACCCAGTACTTC. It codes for CSVDSGFQETQYF.

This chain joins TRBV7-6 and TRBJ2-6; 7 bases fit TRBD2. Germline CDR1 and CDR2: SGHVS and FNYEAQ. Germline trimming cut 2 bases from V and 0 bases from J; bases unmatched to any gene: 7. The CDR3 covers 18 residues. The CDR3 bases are TGTGCCAGCAGCTTATCGGGGGGATCTAGCTCTGGGGCCAACGTCCTGACTTTC. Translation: CASSLSGGSSSGANVLTF.

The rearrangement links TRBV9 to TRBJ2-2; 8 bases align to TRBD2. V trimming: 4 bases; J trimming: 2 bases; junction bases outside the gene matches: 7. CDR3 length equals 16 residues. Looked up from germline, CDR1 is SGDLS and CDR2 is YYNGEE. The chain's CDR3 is CASSPRGGGNTGELFF. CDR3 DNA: TGTGCCAGCAGCCCTCGGGGGGGTGGAAACACCGGGGAGCTGTTTTTT.

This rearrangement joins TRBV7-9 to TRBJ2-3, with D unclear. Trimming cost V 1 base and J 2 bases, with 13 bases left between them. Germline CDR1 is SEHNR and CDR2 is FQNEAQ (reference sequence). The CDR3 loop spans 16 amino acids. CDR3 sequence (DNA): TGTGCCAGCAGCTTAGTTGCTTCTGATTACACAGATACGCAGTATTTT. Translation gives CASSLVASDYTDTQYF. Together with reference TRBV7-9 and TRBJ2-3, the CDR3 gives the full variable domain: DTGVSQNPRHKITKRGQNVTFRCDPISEHNRLYWYRQTLGQGPEFLTYFQNEAQLEKSRLLSDRFSAERPKGSFSTLEIQRTEQGDSAMYLCASSLVASDYTDTQYFGPGTRLTVL.

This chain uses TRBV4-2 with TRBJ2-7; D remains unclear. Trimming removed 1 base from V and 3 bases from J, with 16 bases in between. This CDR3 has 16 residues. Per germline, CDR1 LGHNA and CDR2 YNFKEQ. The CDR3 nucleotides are TGTGCCAGCAGCCAAGTTGGGCCCTCCTCCTTCTACGAGCAGTACTTC. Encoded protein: CASSQVGPSSFYEQYF.

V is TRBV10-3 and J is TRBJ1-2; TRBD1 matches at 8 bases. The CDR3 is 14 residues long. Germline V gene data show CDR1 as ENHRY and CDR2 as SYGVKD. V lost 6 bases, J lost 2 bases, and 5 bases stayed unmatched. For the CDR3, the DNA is TGTGCCATCAGATCGGACAGGGCGAACTATGGCTACACCTTC. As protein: CAIRSDRANYGYTF.

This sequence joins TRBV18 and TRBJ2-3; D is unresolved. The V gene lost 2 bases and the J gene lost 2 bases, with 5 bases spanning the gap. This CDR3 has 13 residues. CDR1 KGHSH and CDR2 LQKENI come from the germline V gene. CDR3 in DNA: TGTGCCAGCTCACCATTGCACACAGATACGCAGTATTTT. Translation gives CASSPLHTDTQYF.